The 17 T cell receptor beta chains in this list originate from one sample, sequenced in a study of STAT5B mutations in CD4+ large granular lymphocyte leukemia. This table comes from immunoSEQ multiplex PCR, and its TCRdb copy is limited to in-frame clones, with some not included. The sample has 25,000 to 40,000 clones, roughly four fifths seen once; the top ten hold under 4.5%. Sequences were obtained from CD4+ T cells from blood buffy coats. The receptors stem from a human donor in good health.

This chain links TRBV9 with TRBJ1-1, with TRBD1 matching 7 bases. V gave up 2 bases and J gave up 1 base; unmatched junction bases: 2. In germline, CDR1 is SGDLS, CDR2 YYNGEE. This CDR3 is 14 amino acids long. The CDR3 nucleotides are TGTGCCAGCAGCGTCGGGACAGCGAACACTGAAGCTTTCTTT. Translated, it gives CASSVGTANTEAFF. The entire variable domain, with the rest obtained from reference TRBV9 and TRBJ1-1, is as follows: DSGVTQTPKHLITATGQRVTLRCSPRSGDLSVYWYQQSLDQGLQFLIQYYNGEERAKGNILERFSAQQFPDLHSELNLSSLELGDSALYFCASSVGTANTEAFFGQGTRLTVV.

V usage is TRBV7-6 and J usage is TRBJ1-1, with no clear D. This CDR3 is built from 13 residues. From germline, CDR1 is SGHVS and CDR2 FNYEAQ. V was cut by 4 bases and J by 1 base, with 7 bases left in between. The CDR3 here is CASSSMGNTEAFF. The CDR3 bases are TGTGCCAGCAGCTCAATGGGGAACACTGAAGCTTTCTTT. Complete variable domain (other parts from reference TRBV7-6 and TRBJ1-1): GAGVSQSPRYKVTKRGQDVALRCDPISGHVSLYWYRQALGQGPEFLTYFNYEAQQDKSGLPNDRFSAERPEGSISTLTIQRTEQRDSAMYRCASSSMGNTEAFFGQGTRLTVV.

As DNA, the CDR3 is TGTGCCAGCAGTGAGTACAGGGTTGCCAGCAATCAGCCCCAGCATTTT. Protein: CASSEYRVASNQPQHF. This chain joins TRBV28 and TRBJ1-5; maybe TRBD1 (6 bases). V lost 5 bases and J 1 base, leaving 15 bases between the germline ends. Germline loops: CDR1 MDHEN, CDR2 SYDVKM. The CDR3 is 16 amino acids.

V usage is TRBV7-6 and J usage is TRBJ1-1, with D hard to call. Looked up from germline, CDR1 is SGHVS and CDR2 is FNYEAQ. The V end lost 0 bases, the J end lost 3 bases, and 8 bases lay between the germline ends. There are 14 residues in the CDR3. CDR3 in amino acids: CASSLAVFDTEAFF. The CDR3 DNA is TGTGCCAGCAGCTTAGCTGTGTTTGACACTGAAGCTTTCTTT.

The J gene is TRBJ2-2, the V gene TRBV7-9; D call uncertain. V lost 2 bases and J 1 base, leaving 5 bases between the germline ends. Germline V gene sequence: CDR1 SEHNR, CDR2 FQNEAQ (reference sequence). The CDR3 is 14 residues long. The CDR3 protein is CASSLLMNTGELFF. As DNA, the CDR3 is TGTGCCAGCAGCTTATTAATGAACACCGGGGAGCTGTTTTTT.

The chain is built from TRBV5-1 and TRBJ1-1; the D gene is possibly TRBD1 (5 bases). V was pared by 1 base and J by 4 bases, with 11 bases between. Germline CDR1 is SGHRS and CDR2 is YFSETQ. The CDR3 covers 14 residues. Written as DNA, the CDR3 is TGCGCCAGCAGCTTGATTCCAGGGACCACTGAAGCTTTCTTT. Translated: CASSLIPGTTEAFF. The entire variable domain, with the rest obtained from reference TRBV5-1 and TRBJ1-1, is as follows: KAGVTQTPRYLIKTRGQQVTLSCSPISGHRSVSWYQQTPGQGLQFLFEYFSETQRNKGNFPGRFSGRQFSNSRSEMNVSTLELGDSALYLCASSLIPGTTEAFFGQGTRLTVV.

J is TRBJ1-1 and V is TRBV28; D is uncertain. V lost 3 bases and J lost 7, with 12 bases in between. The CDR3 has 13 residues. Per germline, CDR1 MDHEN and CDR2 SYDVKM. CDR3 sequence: CASSFFGPYEAFF. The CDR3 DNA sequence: TGTGCCAGCAGTTTTTTCGGACCGTATGAAGCTTTCTTT. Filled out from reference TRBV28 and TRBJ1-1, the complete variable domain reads DVKVTQSSRYLVKRTGEKVFLECVQDMDHENMFWYRQDPGLGLRLIYFSYDVKMKEKGDIPEGYSVSREKKERFSLILESASTNQTSMYLCASSFFGPYEAFFGQGTRLTVV.

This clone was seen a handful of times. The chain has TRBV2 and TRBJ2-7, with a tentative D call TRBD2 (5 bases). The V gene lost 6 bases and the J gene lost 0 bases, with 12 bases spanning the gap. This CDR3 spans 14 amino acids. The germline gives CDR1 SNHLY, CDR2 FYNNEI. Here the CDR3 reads CASRAEGGSYEQYF. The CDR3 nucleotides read TGTGCCAGCAGAGCGGAAGGAGGCTCCTACGAGCAGTACTTC.

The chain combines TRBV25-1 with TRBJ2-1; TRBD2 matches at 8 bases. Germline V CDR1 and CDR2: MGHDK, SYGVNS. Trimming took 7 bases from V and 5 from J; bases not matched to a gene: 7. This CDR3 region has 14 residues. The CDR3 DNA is TGTGCCAGCACCCAAGAGCGGGAGAACAATGAGCAGTTCTTC. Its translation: CASTQERENNEQFF.

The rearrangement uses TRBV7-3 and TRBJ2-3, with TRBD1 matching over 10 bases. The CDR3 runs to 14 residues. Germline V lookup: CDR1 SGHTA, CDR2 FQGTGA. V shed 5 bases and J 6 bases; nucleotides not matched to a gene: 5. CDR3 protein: CASSIDRGLDTQYF. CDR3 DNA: TGTGCCAGCAGCATCGACAGGGGGCTGGATACGCAGTATTTT.

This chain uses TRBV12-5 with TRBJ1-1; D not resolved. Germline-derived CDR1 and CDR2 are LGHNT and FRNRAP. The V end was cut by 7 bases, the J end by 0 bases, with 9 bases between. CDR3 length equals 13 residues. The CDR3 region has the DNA TGTGCTAGTGCCAATGACTTGAACACTGAAGCTTTCTTT. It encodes CASANDLNTEAFF.

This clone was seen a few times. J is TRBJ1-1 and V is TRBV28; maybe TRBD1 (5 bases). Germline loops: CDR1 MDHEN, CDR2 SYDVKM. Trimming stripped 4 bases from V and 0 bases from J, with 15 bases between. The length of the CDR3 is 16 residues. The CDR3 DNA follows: TGTGCCAGCAGTTCCGGGACCTTGGAGCTGAACACTGAAGCTTTCTTT. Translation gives CASSSGTLELNTEAFF.

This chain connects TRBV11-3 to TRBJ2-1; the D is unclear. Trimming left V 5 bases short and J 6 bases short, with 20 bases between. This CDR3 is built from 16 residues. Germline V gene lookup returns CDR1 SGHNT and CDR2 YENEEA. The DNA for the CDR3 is TGTGCCAGCAGCCAAGACTCGGGTCGATCCGCCAATGAGCAGTTCTTC. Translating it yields CASSQDSGRSANEQFF. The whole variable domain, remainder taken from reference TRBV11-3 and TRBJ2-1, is EAGVVQSPRYKIIEKKQPVAFWCNPISGHNTLYWYLQNLGQGPELLIRYENEEAVDDSQLPKDRFSAERLKGVDSTLKIQPAELGDSAVYLCASSQDSGRSANEQFFGPGTRLTVL.

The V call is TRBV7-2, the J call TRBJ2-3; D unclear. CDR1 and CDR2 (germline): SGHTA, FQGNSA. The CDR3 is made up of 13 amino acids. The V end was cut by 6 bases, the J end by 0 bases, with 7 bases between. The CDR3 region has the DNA TGTGCCAGCAGGGATCCTAGCACAGATACGCAGTATTTT. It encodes CASRDPSTDTQYF.

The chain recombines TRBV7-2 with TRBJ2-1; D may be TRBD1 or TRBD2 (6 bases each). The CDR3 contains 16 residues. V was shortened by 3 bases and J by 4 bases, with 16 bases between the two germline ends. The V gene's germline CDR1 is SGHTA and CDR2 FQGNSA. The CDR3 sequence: CASSFYRTGTYNEQFF. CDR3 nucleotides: TGTGCCAGCAGCTTCTATCGCACAGGGACTTACAATGAGCAGTTCTTC.

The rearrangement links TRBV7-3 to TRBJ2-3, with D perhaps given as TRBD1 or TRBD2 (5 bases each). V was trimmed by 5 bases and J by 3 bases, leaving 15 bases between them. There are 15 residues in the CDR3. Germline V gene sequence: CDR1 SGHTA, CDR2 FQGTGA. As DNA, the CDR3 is TGTGCCAGCAGCCCCCGGACGAGGGGAACAGATACGCAGTATTTT. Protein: CASSPRTRGTDTQYF. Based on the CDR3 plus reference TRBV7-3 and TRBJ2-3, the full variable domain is GAGVSQTPSNKVTEKGKYVELRCDPISGHTALYWYRQSLGQGPEFLIYFQGTGAADDSGLPNDRFFAVRPEGSVSTLKIQRTERGDSAVYLCASSPRTRGTDTQYFGPGTRLTVL.

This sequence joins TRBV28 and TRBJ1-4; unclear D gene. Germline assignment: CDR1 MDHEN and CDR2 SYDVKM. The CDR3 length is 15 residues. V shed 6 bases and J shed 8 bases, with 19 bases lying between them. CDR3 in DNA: TGTGCCAGCAGCGAACCAGTGCCCAGTCGAGAAAAACTGTTTTTT. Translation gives CASSEPVPSREKLFF.